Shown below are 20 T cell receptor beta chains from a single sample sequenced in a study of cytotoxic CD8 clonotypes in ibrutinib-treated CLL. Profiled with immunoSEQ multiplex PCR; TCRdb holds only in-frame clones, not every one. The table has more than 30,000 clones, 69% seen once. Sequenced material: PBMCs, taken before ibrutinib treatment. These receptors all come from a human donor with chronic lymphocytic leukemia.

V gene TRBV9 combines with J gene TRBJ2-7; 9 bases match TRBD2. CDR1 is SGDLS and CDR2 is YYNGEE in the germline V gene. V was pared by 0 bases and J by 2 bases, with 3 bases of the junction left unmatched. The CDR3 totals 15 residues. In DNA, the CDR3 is TGTGCCAGCAGCGTAGGAGCGGGAGGTCCCTACGAGCAGTACTTC. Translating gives CASSVGAGGPYEQYF. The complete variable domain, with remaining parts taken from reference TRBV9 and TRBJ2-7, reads DSGVTQTPKHLITATGQRVTLRCSPRSGDLSVYWYQQSLDQGLQFLIQYYNGEERAKGNILERFSAQQFPDLHSELNLSSLELGDSALYFCASSVGAGGPYEQYFGPGTRLTVT.

CDR3 nucleotides: TGTGCCAGCAGCGGACCCGGGGACTACTACGAGCAGTACTTC. Amino acids: CASSGPGDYYEQYF. This chain links TRBV13 with TRBJ2-7; 7 bases are a match to TRBD2. Trimming at V came to 5 bases and at J to 3 bases, leaving 7 bases not matched to a gene. Germline V gene data show CDR1 as PRHDT and CDR2 as FYEKMQ (reference sequence). This CDR3 has 14 residues.

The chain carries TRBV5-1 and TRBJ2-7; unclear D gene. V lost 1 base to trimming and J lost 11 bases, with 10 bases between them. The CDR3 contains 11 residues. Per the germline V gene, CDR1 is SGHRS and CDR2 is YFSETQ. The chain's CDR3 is CASSLIGRKYF. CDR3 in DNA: TGCGCCAGCAGCTTGATAGGGCGGAAGTACTTC.

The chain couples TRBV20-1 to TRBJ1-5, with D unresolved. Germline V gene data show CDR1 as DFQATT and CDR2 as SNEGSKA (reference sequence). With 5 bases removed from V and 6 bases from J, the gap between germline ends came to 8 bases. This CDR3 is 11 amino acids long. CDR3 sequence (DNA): TGCAGTGCTGCGACTCGTCAGCCCCAGCATTTT. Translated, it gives CSAATRQPQHF.

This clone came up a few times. The CDR3: CSVVSSGYYEQYF. In DNA, the CDR3 is TGCAGCGTTGTGTCTAGCGGTTACTACGAGCAGTACTTC. The rearrangement joins TRBV29-1 to TRBJ2-7; 7 nucleotides agree with TRBD2. The CDR3 length is 13 residues. Germline V gene data show CDR1 as SQVTM and CDR2 as ANQGSEA. V lost 4 bases and J lost 3; bases outside the gene matches: 6.

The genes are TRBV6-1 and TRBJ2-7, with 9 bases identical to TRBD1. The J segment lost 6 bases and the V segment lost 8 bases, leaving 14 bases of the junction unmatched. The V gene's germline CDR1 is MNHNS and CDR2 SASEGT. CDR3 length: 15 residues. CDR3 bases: TGTGCCAGCCAAGGGTCCTGGACAGGGGACGCCGAGCAGTACTTC. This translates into CASQGSWTGDAEQYF.

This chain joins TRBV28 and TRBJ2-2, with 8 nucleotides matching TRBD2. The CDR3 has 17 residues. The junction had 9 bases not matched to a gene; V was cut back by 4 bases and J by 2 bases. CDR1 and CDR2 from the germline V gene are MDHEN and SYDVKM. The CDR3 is CASSSQRGIENTGELFF. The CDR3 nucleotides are TGTGCCAGCAGTTCCCAGCGGGGGATAGAAAACACCGGGGAGCTGTTTTTT.

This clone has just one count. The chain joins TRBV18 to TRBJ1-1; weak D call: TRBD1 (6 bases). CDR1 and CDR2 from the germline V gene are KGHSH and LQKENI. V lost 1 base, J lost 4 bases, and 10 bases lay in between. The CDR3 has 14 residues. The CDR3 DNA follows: TGTGCCAGCTCACCACAAGGGGGACGCACTGAAGCTTTCTTT. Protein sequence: CASSPQGGRTEAFF.

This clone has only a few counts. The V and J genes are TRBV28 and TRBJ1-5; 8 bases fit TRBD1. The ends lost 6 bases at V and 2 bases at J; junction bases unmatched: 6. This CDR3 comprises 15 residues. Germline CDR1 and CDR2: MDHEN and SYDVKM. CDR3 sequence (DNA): TGTGCCAGCAGCACCCCGACAGGGGGCAATCAGCCCCAGCATTTT. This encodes CASSTPTGGNQPQHF.

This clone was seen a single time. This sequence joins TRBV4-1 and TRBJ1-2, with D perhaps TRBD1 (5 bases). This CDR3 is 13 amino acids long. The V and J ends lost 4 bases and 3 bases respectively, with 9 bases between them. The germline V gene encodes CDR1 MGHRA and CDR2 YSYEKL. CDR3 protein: CASSRREDYGYTF. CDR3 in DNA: TGCGCCAGCAGCCGCAGGGAGGACTATGGCTACACCTTC.

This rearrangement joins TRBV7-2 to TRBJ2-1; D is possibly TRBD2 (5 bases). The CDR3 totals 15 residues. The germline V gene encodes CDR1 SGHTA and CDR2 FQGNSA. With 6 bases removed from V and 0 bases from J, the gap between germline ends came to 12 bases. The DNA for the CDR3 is TGTGCCAGCAGTCCCACTAGGTTCTCCTACAATGAGCAGTTCTTC. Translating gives CASSPTRFSYNEQFF.

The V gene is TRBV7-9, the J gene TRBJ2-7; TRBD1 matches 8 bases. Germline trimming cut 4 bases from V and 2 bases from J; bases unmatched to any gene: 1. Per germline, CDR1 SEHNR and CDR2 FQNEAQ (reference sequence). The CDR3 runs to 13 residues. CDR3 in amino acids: CASSSGGTYEQYF. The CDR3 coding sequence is TGTGCCAGCAGCTCAGGGGGCACCTACGAGCAGTACTTC.

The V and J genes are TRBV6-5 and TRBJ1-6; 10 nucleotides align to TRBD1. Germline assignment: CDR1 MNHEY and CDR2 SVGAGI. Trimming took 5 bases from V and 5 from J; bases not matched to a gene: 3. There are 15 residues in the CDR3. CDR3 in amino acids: CASSRGQGDNSPLHF. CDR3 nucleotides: TGTGCCAGCAGTAGAGGACAGGGGGATAATTCACCCCTCCACTTT.

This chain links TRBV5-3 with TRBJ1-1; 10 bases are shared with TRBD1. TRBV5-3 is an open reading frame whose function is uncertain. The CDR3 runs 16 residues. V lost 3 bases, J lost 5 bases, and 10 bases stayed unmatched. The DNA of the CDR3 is TGTGCCAGAAGCTCAAGACAGGGGGCAATAGGGACTGAAGCTTTCTTT. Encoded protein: CARSSRQGAIGTEAFF.

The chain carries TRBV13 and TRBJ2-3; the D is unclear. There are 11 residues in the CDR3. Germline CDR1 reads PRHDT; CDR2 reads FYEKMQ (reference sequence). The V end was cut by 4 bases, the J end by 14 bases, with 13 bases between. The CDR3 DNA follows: TGTGCCAGCAGCTCCGGGCCATGGTTGTATTTT. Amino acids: CASSSGPWLYF.

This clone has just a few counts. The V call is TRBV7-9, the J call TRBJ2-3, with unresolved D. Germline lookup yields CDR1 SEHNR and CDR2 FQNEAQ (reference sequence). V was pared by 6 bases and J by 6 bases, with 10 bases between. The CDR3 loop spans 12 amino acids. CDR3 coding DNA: TGTGCCAGCAGGCCCGGTGGGGATACGCAGTATTTT. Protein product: CASRPGGDTQYF.

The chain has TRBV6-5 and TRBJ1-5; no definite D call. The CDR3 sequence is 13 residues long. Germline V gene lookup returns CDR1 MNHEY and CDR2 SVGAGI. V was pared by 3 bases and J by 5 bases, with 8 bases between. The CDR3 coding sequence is TGTGCCAGCAGTTATGGTTGGGATCAGCCCCAGCATTTT. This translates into CASSYGWDQPQHF.

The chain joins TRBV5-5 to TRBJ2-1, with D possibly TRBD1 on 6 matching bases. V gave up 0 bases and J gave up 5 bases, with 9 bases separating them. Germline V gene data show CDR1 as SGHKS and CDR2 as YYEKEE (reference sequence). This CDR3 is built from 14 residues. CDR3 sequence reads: CASSLAHRDNEQFF. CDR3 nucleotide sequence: TGTGCCAGCAGCTTGGCGCACAGGGACAATGAGCAGTTCTTC.

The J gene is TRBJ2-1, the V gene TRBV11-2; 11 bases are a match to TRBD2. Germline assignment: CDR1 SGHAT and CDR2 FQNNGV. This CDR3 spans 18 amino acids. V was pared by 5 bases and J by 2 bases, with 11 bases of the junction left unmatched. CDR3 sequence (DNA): TGTGCCAGCAGCCCCCCTAGCGGGGGGCCCTATACCTACAATGAGCAGTTCTTC. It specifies CASSPPSGGPYTYNEQFF.

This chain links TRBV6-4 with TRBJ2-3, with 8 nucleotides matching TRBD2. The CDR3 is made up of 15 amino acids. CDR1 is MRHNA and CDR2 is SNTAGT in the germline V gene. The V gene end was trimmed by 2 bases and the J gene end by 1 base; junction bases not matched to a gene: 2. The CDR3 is CASSDLSGGTDTQYF. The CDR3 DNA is TGTGCCAGCAGTGACCTTAGCGGGGGCACAGATACGCAGTATTTT.